This T cell receptor beta chain was sequenced in a study of lymphopenia after photon versus proton radiotherapy. This CDR3 spans 11 amino acids. Trimming left V 8 bases short and J 1 base short, with 5 bases between. Germline CDR1 reads MNHEY; CDR2 reads SVGAGI. Some clones are missing from TCRdb's copy, which holds only in-frame ones; the method was immunoSEQ multiplex PCR. The sample comprises under 20,000 clones, about 89% of which are singletons, and 6% to 7% rests with the top ten. The clonotype originates from a man aged 55 to 69 with pancreatic cancer. The chain couples TRBV6-5 to TRBJ1-1, with D unresolved. The source material was peripheral blood, sampled from a patient treated with photon-based radiotherapy. CDR3 coding DNA: TGTGCCAGCGACAAGAACACTGAAGCTTTCTTT. Protein sequence: CASDKNTEAFF.